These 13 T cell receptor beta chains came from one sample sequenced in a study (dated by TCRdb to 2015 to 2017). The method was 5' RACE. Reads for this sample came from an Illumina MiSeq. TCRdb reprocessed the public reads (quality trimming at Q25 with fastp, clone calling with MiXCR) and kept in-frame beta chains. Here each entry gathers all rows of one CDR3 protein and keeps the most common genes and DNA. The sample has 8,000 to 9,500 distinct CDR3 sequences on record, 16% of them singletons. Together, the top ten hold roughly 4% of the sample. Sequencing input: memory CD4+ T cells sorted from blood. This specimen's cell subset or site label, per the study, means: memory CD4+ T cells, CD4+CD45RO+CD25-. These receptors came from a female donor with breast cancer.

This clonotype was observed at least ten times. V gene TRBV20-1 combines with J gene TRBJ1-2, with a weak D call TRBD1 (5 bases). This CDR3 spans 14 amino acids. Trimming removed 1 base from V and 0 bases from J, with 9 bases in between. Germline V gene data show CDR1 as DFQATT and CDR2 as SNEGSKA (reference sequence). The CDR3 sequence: CSARGGSSNYGYTF. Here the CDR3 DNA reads TGCAGTGCTAGAGGGGGCAGCTCTAACTATGGCTACACCTTC.

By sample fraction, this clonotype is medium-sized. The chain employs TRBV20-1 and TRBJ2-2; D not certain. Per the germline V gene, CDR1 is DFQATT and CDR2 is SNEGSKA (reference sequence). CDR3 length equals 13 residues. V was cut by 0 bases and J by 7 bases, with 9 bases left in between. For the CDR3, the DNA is TGCAGTGCTAGAGAACCTCTACTCGGGGAGCTGTTTTTT. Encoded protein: CSAREPLLGELFF.

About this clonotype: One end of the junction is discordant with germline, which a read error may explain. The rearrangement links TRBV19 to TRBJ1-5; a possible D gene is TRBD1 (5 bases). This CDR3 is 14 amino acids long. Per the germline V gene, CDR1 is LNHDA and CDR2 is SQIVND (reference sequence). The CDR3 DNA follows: TGTACCAGTAGAGTATTGGGACCCAATCAGCCCCAGCATTTT. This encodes CTSRVLGPNQPQHF.

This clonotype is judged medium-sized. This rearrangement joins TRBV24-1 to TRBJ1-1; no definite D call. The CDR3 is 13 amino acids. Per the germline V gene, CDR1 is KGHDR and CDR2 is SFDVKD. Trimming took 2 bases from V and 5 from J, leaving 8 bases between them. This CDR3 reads CATSDSDGTEAFF. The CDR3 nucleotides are TGTGCCACCAGTGATTCCGACGGTACTGAAGCTTTCTTT.

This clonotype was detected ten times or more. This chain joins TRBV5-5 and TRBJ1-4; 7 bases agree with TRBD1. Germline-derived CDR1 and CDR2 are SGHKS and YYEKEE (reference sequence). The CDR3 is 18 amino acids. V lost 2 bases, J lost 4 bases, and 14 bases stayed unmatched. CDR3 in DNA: TGTGCCAGCAGCTTCCGCTACAGGGGAAGGATAGGTAATGAAAAACTGTTTTTT. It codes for CASSFRYRGRIGNEKLFF.

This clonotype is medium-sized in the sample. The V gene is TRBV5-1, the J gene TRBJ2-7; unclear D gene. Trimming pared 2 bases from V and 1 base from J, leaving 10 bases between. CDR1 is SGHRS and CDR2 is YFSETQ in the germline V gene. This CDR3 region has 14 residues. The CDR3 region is CASSLTSRSYEQYF. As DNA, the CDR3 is TGCGCCAGCAGCTTAACGTCCAGGTCCTACGAGCAGTACTTC.

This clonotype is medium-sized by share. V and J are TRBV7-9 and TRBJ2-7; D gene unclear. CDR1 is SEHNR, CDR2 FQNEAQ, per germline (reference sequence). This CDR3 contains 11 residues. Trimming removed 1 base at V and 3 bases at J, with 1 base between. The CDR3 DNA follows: TGTGCCAGCAGCTTAGTCTACGAGCAGTACTTC. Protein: CASSLVYEQYF.

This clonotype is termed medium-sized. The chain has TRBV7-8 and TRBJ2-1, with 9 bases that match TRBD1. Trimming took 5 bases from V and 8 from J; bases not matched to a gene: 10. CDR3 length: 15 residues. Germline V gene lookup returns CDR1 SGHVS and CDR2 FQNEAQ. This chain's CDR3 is CASSPYRGLGYEQFF. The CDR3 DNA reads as TGTGCCAGCAGCCCCTACAGGGGGCTCGGGTATGAGCAGTTCTTC.

The CDR3 reads CASSPSDPSGETQYF. DNA for the CDR3: TGCGCCAGCAGCCCATCGGACCCCTCCGGGGAGACCCAGTACTTC. The chain couples TRBV5-1 to TRBJ2-5; D remains ambiguous. This CDR3 region has 15 residues. The V gene's germline CDR1 is SGHRS and CDR2 YFSETQ. The V gene lost 4 bases and the J gene lost 5 bases, with 18 bases spanning the gap.

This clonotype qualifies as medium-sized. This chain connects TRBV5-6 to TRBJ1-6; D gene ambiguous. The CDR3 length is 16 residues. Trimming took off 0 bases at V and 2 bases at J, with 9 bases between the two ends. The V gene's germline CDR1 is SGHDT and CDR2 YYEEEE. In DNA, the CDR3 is TGTGCCAGCAGCTTGGGCGGAGGAACCTATAATTCACCCCTCCACTTT. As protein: CASSLGGGTYNSPLHF.

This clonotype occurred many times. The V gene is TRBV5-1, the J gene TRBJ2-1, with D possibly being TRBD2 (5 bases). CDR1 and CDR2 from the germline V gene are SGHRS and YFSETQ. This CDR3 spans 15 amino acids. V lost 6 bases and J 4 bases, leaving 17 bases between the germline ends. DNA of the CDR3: TGCGCCAGCAAAGAGGACTTTTCCGGGTACAATGAGCAGTTCTTC. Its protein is CASKEDFSGYNEQFF.

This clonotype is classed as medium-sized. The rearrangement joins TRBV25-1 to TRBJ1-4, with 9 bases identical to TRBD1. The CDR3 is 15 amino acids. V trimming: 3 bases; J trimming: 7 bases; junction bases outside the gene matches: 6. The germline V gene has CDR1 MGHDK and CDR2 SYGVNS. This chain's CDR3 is CASSDRGQGGEKLFF. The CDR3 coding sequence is TGTGCCAGCAGTGACCGGGGACAGGGTGGTGAAAAACTGTTTTTT.

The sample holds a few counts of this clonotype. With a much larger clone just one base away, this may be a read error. This CDR3 is CASSAPGQGAVQYV. The CDR3, as DNA: TGCGCCAGCAGTGCCCCGGGACAGGGGGCCGTGCAGTACGTC. V and J are TRBV10-1 and TRBJ2-7; 12 bases fit TRBD1. The CDR3 consists of 14 residues. The germline gives CDR1 WNHNN, CDR2 SYGVQD (reference sequence). With 4 bases clipped from V and 9 bases from J, the junction kept 7 bases outside the gene matches.